The 25 T cell receptor beta chains below were found in one sample sequenced in a study of cytomegalovirus exposure and HLA in healthy donors. Researchers ran the PCR with 60 Vbeta and 13 Jbeta primers. The data were produced by immunoSEQ multiplex PCR, yet TCRdb's version contains in-frame clones alone and is incomplete. The repertoire consists of about 100,000 clones, with 70% to 75% occurring once and the leading ten covering about a sixth. The source material was PBMCs. These receptors came from a woman aged 18-29 years in good health and CMV-seropositive.

V gene TRBV29-1 combines with J gene TRBJ2-3; a possible D gene is TRBD1 (6 bases). The V and J ends lost 2 bases and 10 bases respectively, with 10 bases between them. The CDR3 consists of 11 residues. Looked up from germline, CDR1 is SQVTM and CDR2 is ANQGSEA. This chain's CDR3 is CSVEMGAAQYF. In DNA, the CDR3 is TGCAGCGTTGAAATGGGGGCAGCGCAGTATTTT.

This clone was counted between two and nine times. This chain connects TRBV6-5 to TRBJ1-2; possible D gene TRBD1, 6 bases. V was trimmed by 4 bases and J by 2 bases, leaving 14 bases between them. In germline, CDR1 is MNHEY, CDR2 SVGAGI. The CDR3 spans 15 residues. The CDR3 reads CASSSQGQGNYGYTF. CDR3 in DNA: TGTGCCAGCAGTTCGCAGGGACAAGGGAACTATGGCTACACCTTC.

The chain employs TRBV6-5 and TRBJ2-2; maybe TRBD1 (6 bases). The germline V gene has CDR1 MNHEY and CDR2 SVGAGI. The CDR3 extends over 16 amino acids. Between the trimmed V and J ends, which lost 2 bases and 0 bases, there was a span of 10 bases. CDR3: CASSYPHRANTGELFF. DNA of the CDR3: TGTGCCAGCAGTTACCCTCACAGGGCGAACACCGGGGAGCTGTTTTTT.

This clone has a single count. This chain connects TRBV7-9 to TRBJ1-2; no firm D call. Germline V gene data show CDR1 as SEHNR and CDR2 as FQNEAQ (reference sequence). The CDR3 spans 14 residues. V shed 5 bases and J shed 8 bases, with 18 bases lying between them. For the CDR3, the DNA is TGTGCCAGCAGCCTGAATACAGTGGCTTTCGGCTACACCTTC. Translating gives CASSLNTVAFGYTF.

The chain uses TRBV29-1 and TRBJ2-5; weak D call: TRBD1 (5 bases). The J call is doubtful: the DNA matches TRBJ2-7 better. Germline lookup yields CDR1 SQVTM and CDR2 ANQGSEA. This CDR3 region has 12 residues. DNA for the CDR3: TGCAGCGTTGGGACAACTACCTACGAGCAGTACTTC. Protein: CSVGTTTYEQYF.

This chain connects TRBV2 to TRBJ2-5; 8 bases line up with TRBD2. V gave up 6 bases and J gave up 5 bases; unmatched junction bases: 14. In germline, CDR1 is SNHLY, CDR2 FYNNEI. This CDR3 comprises 16 residues. The CDR3 DNA reads TGTGCCAGCAGAGGGGAGCGGGGGCCCCCCGGGGAGACCCAGTACTTC. Its translation: CASRGERGPPGETQYF.

The chain uses TRBV7-9 and TRBJ2-5; weak D call: TRBD1 (5 bases). The V gene lost 4 bases and the J gene lost 2 bases, with 17 bases spanning the gap. The germline V gene encodes CDR1 SEHNR and CDR2 FQNEAQ (reference sequence). The CDR3 is 16 amino acids. CDR3 region: CASSSSWGRQQETQYF. The CDR3 region has the DNA TGTGCCAGCAGCTCCTCATGGGGCCGCCAGCAAGAGACCCAGTACTTC.

This clone occurred once. The V gene is TRBV4-3, the J gene TRBJ2-1; tentative D call: TRBD2 (5 bases). Trimming removed 5 bases from V and 4 bases from J, with 9 bases in between. This CDR3 comprises 13 residues. Germline CDR1 is LGHNA and CDR2 is YSLEER. CDR3: CASSFGSYNEQFF. The DNA for the CDR3 is TGCGCCAGCAGCTTTGGGAGTTACAATGAGCAGTTCTTC.

This chain uses TRBV7-3 with TRBJ2-1; TRBD2 aligns across 8 bases. This CDR3 has 16 amino acids. The germline CDR1 and CDR2 sequences are SGHTA and FQGTGA. Trimming removed 5 bases from V and 4 bases from J; junction bases left unmatched: 10. CDR3 bases: TGTGCCAGCAGCCCGGGGGGACTAGGACGGTACAATGAGCAGTTCTTC. Its protein is CASSPGGLGRYNEQFF.

The J gene is TRBJ2-5, the V gene TRBV5-5; 8 positions agree with TRBD1. Germline V gene data show CDR1 as SGHKS and CDR2 as YYEKEE (reference sequence). The CDR3 has 15 amino acids. V dropped 3 bases and J dropped 5; count of bases not matched to a gene: 9. The CDR3 sequence: CASSSRTGTVETQYF. The CDR3 DNA reads as TGTGCCAGCAGCTCAAGGACAGGGACCGTGGAGACCCAGTACTTC.

J is TRBJ1-3 and V is TRBV19; TRBD1 matches at 8 bases. The CDR3 consists of 14 residues. The V segment lost 3 bases and the J segment 2 bases; nucleotides outside the gene matches: 0. CDR1 is LNHDA and CDR2 is SQIVND in the germline V gene (reference sequence). CDR3: CASSIRGPGNTIYF. The DNA of the CDR3 is TGTGCCAGTAGTATCAGGGGGCCTGGAAACACCATATATTTT.

This clone turned up a few times. As DNA, the CDR3 is TGTGCCAGCAGCTTAGCGATGGGAGGGGGACGTAATAATGAAAAACTGTTTTTT. Protein product: CASSLAMGGGRNNEKLFF. The chain joins TRBV7-8 to TRBJ1-4; maybe TRBD1 (6 bases). The CDR3 length is 18 residues. Germline assignment: CDR1 SGHVS and CDR2 FQNEAQ. Trimming cost V 0 bases and J 4 bases, with 18 bases left between them.

V is TRBV7-6 and J is TRBJ2-2; 7 nucleotides line up with TRBD2. The CDR3 covers 17 residues. V was clipped by 2 bases and J by 0 bases; unmatched bases: 6. In germline, CDR1 is SGHVS, CDR2 FNYEAQ. CDR3 nucleotide sequence: TGTGCCAGCAGCTTACCTAAAGCGGGGCCGAACACCGGGGAGCTGTTTTTT. This gives the protein CASSLPKAGPNTGELFF.

This sequence joins TRBV10-3 and TRBJ1-2; no firm D call. The CDR3 spans 12 residues. The germline CDR1 and CDR2 sequences are ENHRY and SYGVKD. V was shortened by 2 bases and J by 4 bases, with 5 bases between the two germline ends. The DNA of the CDR3 is TGTGCCATCAGTGAGGGTAGCTATGGCTACACCTTC. Encoded protein: CAISEGSYGYTF.

This clone was seen only a few times. The rearrangement joins TRBV11-2 to TRBJ2-7, with D tentatively TRBD2 (5 bases). Per germline, CDR1 SGHAT and CDR2 FQNNGV. This CDR3 is built from 14 residues. Trimming took off 0 bases at V and 3 bases at J, with 9 bases between the two ends. The CDR3: CASSLDLGVYEQYF. The DNA of the CDR3 is TGTGCCAGCAGCTTAGATCTCGGGGTCTACGAGCAGTACTTC. Variable domain in full (rest from reference TRBV11-2 and TRBJ2-7): EAGVAQSPRYKIIEKRQSVAFWCNPISGHATLYWYQQILGQGPKLLIQFQNNGVVDDSQLPKDRFSAERLKGVDSTLKIQPAKLEDSAVYLCASSLDLGVYEQYFGPGTRLTVT.

V and J are TRBV6-5 and TRBJ2-7, with a weak D call TRBD1 (7 bases). The CDR3 spans 14 residues. V shed 5 bases and J shed 3 bases, with 14 bases lying between them. The V gene's germline CDR1 is MNHEY and CDR2 SVGAGI. CDR3 residues: CASSDREAFYEQYF. DNA of the CDR3: TGTGCCAGCAGTGACAGGGAGGCTTTCTACGAGCAGTACTTC.

This sequence joins TRBV4-2 and TRBJ2-3; D might be TRBD1 (6 bases). There are 13 residues in the CDR3. V was cut by 6 bases and J by 2 bases, with 9 bases left in between. Germline V gives CDR1 LGHNA, CDR2 YNFKEQ. The DNA for the CDR3 is TGTGCCAGCAGAGCAGGGGCCACAGATACGCAGTATTTT. Translation: CASRAGATDTQYF.

The chain is built from TRBV6-5 and TRBJ2-5; 10 nucleotides line up with TRBD1. The CDR3 is 14 amino acids. The V and J ends lost 5 bases and 3 bases, in that order; junction bases with no gene match: 3. Germline V gives CDR1 MNHEY, CDR2 SVGAGI. The CDR3 region is CASSTGQGKETQYF. CDR3 nucleotide sequence: TGTGCCAGCAGTACGGGACAGGGGAAAGAGACCCAGTACTTC.

This clone is a singleton in its sample. The CDR3 coding sequence is TGTGCCAGCAGCGTCGACAGGGTCAACGGGGAGCTGTTTTTT. Amino acids: CASSVDRVNGELFF. V gene TRBV7-2 combines with J gene TRBJ2-2, with 7 bases aligning to TRBD1. This CDR3 has 14 residues. Germline V CDR1 and CDR2: SGHTA, FQGNSA. J lost 7 bases, V lost 5 bases, and 7 bases had no gene match.

The V and J genes are TRBV7-2 and TRBJ1-2, with 7 bases aligning to TRBD1. The CDR3 has 13 residues. J gave up 3 bases and V 4 bases, and 2 bases lay outside the gene matches. From germline, CDR1 is SGHTA and CDR2 FQGNSA. The CDR3 reads CASSSRGDYGYTF. CDR3 DNA: TGTGCCAGCAGCTCCAGGGGGGACTATGGCTACACCTTC. Supplemented by reference TRBV7-2 and TRBJ1-2, the full variable domain reads GAGVSQSPSNKVTEKGKDVELRCDPISGHTALYWYRQSLGQGLEFLIYFQGNSAPDKSGLPSDRFSAERTGGSVSTLTIQRTQQEDSAVYLCASSSRGDYGYTFGSGTRLTVV.

In this sample, this clone turned up once. The chain's CDR3 is CASSPGTALYEQYF. The CDR3, as DNA: TGTGCCAGCAGCCCCGGGACAGCCTTATACGAGCAGTACTTC. The chain couples TRBV13 to TRBJ2-7; 7 bases are shared with TRBD1. The ends lost 5 bases at V and 4 bases at J; junction bases unmatched: 8. CDR3 length equals 14 residues. The germline gives CDR1 PRHDT, CDR2 FYEKMQ (reference sequence).

The chain combines TRBV6-1 with TRBJ1-1; 11 nucleotides align to TRBD1. This CDR3 has 15 amino acids. Germline assignment: CDR1 MNHNS and CDR2 SASEGT. V was pared by 2 bases and J by 7 bases, with 6 bases of the junction left unmatched. CDR3 residues: CASSEFRTGGSEAFF. CDR3 sequence (DNA): TGTGCCAGCAGTGAATTTAGGACAGGGGGCAGTGAAGCTTTCTTT.

This chain uses TRBV6-5 with TRBJ1-1; no clear D gene. Germline-derived CDR1 and CDR2 are MNHEY and SVGAGI. V was pared by 4 bases and J by 6 bases, with 12 bases between. The CDR3 consists of 13 residues. The CDR3 spells CASSSEGVSEAFF. The DNA of the CDR3 is TGTGCCAGCAGTTCTGAGGGAGTATCTGAAGCTTTCTTT.

V and J are TRBV5-4 and TRBJ1-6; 7 bases are a match to TRBD1. J gave up 7 bases and V 4 bases, and 8 bases lay outside the gene matches. This CDR3 has 15 residues. Germline loops: CDR1 SGHNT, CDR2 YYREEE (reference sequence). The CDR3 DNA sequence: TGTGCCAGCAGCAAGGGGACAGCTCAGAATTCACCCCTCCACTTT. Protein sequence: CASSKGTAQNSPLHF.

This rearrangement joins TRBV30 to TRBJ1-1, with D perhaps TRBD1 (5 bases). The CDR3 contains 12 residues. V dropped 2 bases and J dropped 8 bases, with 12 bases sitting between them. Germline values: CDR1 GTSNPN, CDR2 SVGIG (reference sequence). The CDR3 DNA reads as TGTGCCTGGAGTCAAAGGGGATCCGAAGCTTTCTTT. Its protein is CAWSQRGSEAFF.